A selection of T cell receptor beta chains follows, all from one sample in a study of shared clonotypes between healthy human individuals. Only in-frame clones appear in the TCRdb table, and some are missing; sequencing was by immunoSEQ multiplex PCR. The sample holds roughly 1,600,000 clones, less than 99% seen once. Sequenced: naive CD4+ T cells sorted from blood. The receptor source for this set is a man younger than 45 in good health. CDR3s include the opening cysteine and the closing phenylalanine or tryptophan. Each record gives: D gene, J gene, V gene, clone size, CDR3 protein, CDR3 DNA. The D gene is left open where the match is weak. Clone size is not always given. Where it is, it says once, few, many or a class for expanded clones.

D gene: NA
J gene: TRBJ2-2
V gene: TRBV28
clone size: NA
CDR3 protein: CAGSGGLGSTGELFF
CDR3 DNA: TGTGCCGGATCCGGCGGACTCGGCTCCACCGGGGAGCTGTTTTTT

D gene: NA
J gene: TRBJ1-3
V gene: TRBV6-5
clone size: NA
CDR3 protein: CASRQTASGNTIYF
CDR3 DNA: TGTGCCAGCAGACAGACAGCCTCTGGAAACACCATATATTTT

D gene: TRBD1
J gene: TRBJ2-7
V gene: TRBV13
clone size: NA
CDR3 protein: CASSLGLIGQALSYEQYF
CDR3 DNA: TGTGCCAGCAGCTTAGGCCTTATCGGACAGGCTCTCTCCTACGAGCAGTACTTC

D gene: NA
J gene: TRBJ2-3
V gene: TRBV4-3
clone size: NA
CDR3 protein: CASSRREKGTQYF
CDR3 DNA: TGCGCCAGCAGCCGCAGGGAAAAGGGTACGCAGTATTTT

D gene: NA
J gene: TRBJ2-7
V gene: TRBV29-1
clone size: once
CDR3 protein: CSVQRSLGNYEQYF
CDR3 DNA: TGCAGCGTTCAGCGATCGCTGGGGAACTACGAGCAGTACTTC

D gene: NA
J gene: TRBJ2-4
V gene: TRBV2
clone size: NA
CDR3 protein: CASSELASMYF
CDR3 DNA: TGTGCCAGCAGTGAATTAGCGTCAATGTACTTC

D gene: TRBD2
J gene: TRBJ2-4
V gene: TRBV5-1
clone size: NA
CDR3 protein: CASSGGLAANIQYF
CDR3 DNA: TGCGCCAGCAGCGGCGGACTAGCGGCAAACATTCAGTACTTC

D gene: NA
J gene: TRBJ2-7
V gene: TRBV19
clone size: NA
CDR3 protein: CASSIGVGSSYEQYF
CDR3 DNA: TGTGCCAGTAGTATAGGAGTCGGCTCCTCCTACGAGCAGTACTTC

D gene: TRBD2
J gene: TRBJ2-5
V gene: TRBV5-1
clone size: NA
CDR3 protein: CASSLARSGTETQYF
CDR3 DNA: TGCGCCAGCAGCTTGGCCCGAAGCGGGACGGAGACCCAGTACTTC

D gene: NA
J gene: TRBJ1-1
V gene: TRBV6-5
clone size: NA
CDR3 protein: CASSYSSVTEAFF
CDR3 DNA: TGTGCCAGCAGTTACTCTTCCGTCACTGAAGCTTTCTTT

D gene: NA
J gene: TRBJ1-5
V gene: TRBV30
clone size: NA
CDR3 protein: CAWEGRYQPQHF
CDR3 DNA: TGTGCCTGGGAAGGTCGATATCAGCCCCAGCATTTT

D gene: TRBD1
J gene: TRBJ1-1
V gene: TRBV7-9
clone size: NA
CDR3 protein: CASSPRDRVNTEAFF
CDR3 DNA: TGTGCCAGCAGTCCTAGGGACAGGGTGAACACTGAAGCTTTCTTT

D gene: NA
J gene: TRBJ2-3
V gene: TRBV10-3
clone size: NA
CDR3 protein: CAISILAGGTDTQYF
CDR3 DNA: TGTGCCATCAGTATCCTAGCCGGCGGCACAGATACGCAGTATTTT

D gene: NA
J gene: TRBJ2-7
V gene: TRBV6-1
clone size: NA
CDR3 protein: CASSEAVGSEQYF
CDR3 DNA: TGTGCCAGCAGTGAAGCTGTAGGCTCCGAGCAGTACTTC

D gene: TRBD2
J gene: TRBJ2-1
V gene: TRBV18
clone size: NA
CDR3 protein: CASSPLREGHEQFF
CDR3 DNA: TGTGCCAGCTCACCATTGAGGGAGGGGCATGAGCAGTTCTTC

D gene: NA
J gene: TRBJ2-4
V gene: TRBV2
clone size: NA
CDR3 protein: CASSVSGTIHF
CDR3 DNA: TGTGCCAGCAGTGTCTCCGGGACGATTCACTTC

D gene: NA
J gene: TRBJ2-5
V gene: TRBV20-1
clone size: NA
CDR3 protein: CSASPLETQYF
CDR3 DNA: TGCAGTGCTAGTCCCCTAGAGACCCAGTACTTC

D gene: TRBD2
J gene: TRBJ2-1
V gene: TRBV27
clone size: NA
CDR3 protein: CASSFNGRIDNEQFF
CDR3 DNA: TGTGCCAGCAGTTTCAACGGGAGGATCGACAATGAGCAGTTCTTC

D gene: TRBD2
J gene: TRBJ2-3
V gene: TRBV11-2
clone size: NA
CDR3 protein: CASRKLAGPQRSTDTQYF
CDR3 DNA: TGTGCCAGCAGAAAGCTAGCGGGGCCACAGAGAAGCACAGATACGCAGTATTTT

D gene: NA
J gene: TRBJ2-2
V gene: TRBV5-6
clone size: NA
CDR3 protein: CASSLGVTGELFF
CDR3 DNA: TGTGCCAGCAGCTTGGGGGTTACCGGGGAGCTGTTTTTT